The 17 T cell receptor beta chains in this list originate from one sample, sequenced in a study of control samples from healthy donors and cancer patients (dated by TCRdb to 2019 to 2021). Library preparation employed the immunoSEQ multiplex PCR assay. TCRdb retrieved this table from immuneACCESS and kept in-frame rearrangements only. Not all clones are present; in checked studies, unresolved V genes account for under half, and no reason is known for the remainder. The sample records over 100,000 clones, roughly 92% of which are singletons. The ten largest make up 5.5% of the sample. The sample consisted of blood. The receptors stem from a man between 18 and 29 years old in good health.

This chain links TRBV6-5 with TRBJ2-7; D is possibly TRBD1 (7 bases). Germline CDR1 MNHEY, CDR2 SVGAGI. This CDR3 contains 15 residues. V lost 7 bases and J 3 bases, leaving 19 bases between the germline ends. The CDR3 DNA follows: TGTGCCAGCACCTCCGGGGCAGGGGGGAACTACGAGCAGTACTTC. The encoded protein is CASTSGAGGNYEQYF.

V usage is TRBV12-3 or TRBV12-4 and J usage is TRBJ1-2; D gene unclear. Trimming shortened V by 7 bases and J by 7 bases, and 13 bases separated the two germline ends. The CDR3 runs to 12 residues. CDR3 in amino acids: CASNHEGAGYTF. The CDR3 DNA reads TGTGCCAGCAACCACGAGGGCGCTGGCTACACCTTC.

The chain carries TRBV30 and TRBJ1-1, with D possibly TRBD1 on 5 matching bases. V lost 2 bases and J 4 bases, leaving 11 bases between the germline ends. The CDR3 sequence is 13 residues long. Germline CDR1 is GTSNPN and CDR2 is SVGIG (reference sequence). CDR3 DNA: TGTGCCTGGAGTCGGGGGTCGGGCACTGAAGCTTTCTTT. Its translation: CAWSRGSGTEAFF.

This sequence joins TRBV12-5 and TRBJ1-2, with TRBD1 matching 12 bases. CDR3 length equals 21 residues. CDR1 is LGHNT and CDR2 is FRNRAP in the germline V gene. The ends lost 0 bases at V and 7 bases at J; junction bases unmatched: 21. The CDR3 here is CASGLVIPGWIPGQGAFGYTF. The CDR3 nucleotides are TGTGCTAGTGGTTTGGTCATACCAGGGTGGATACCGGGACAGGGGGCTTTTGGCTACACCTTC. Combining the CDR3 with reference TRBV12-5 and TRBJ1-2 gives the whole variable domain DARVTQTPRHKVTEMGQEVTMRCQPILGHNTVFWYRQTMMQGLELLAYFRNRAPLDDSGMPKDRFSAEMPDATLATLKIQPSEPRDSAVYFCASGLVIPGWIPGQGAFGYTFGSGTRLTVV.

V and J are TRBV15 and TRBJ1-1, with 8 bases identical to TRBD1. Germline-derived CDR1 and CDR2 are LNHNV and YYDKDF (reference sequence). This CDR3 has 13 amino acids. The J segment lost 10 bases and the V segment lost 0 bases, leaving 4 bases of the junction unmatched. The CDR3 DNA is TGTGCCACCAGCAGAGATGTGACAGGGGCAGCTTTCTTT. Its protein is CATSRDVTGAAFF.

The chain recombines TRBV7-5 with TRBJ2-7. TRBV7-5 is described as a pseudogene. This CDR3 contains 15 residues. The CDR3 loop reads CARNRTLGAPYEQYF. The CDR3 nucleotides read TGTGCCAGAAACCGAACACTCGGGGCGCCCTACGAGCAGTACTTC.

The J gene is TRBJ2-2, the V gene TRBV10-3; D remains unclear. CDR1 and CDR2 (germline): ENHRY, SYGVKD. Trimming took 4 bases from V and 1 from J, leaving 7 bases between them. The CDR3 is made up of 14 amino acids. CDR3 bases: TGTGCCATCAGTGGTAGCCTGAACACCGGGGAGCTGTTTTTT. This gives the protein CAISGSLNTGELFF.

DNA of the CDR3: TGTGCCAGCAGCGTAGGTGGGGACTACGAGCAGTACTTC. This encodes CASSVGGDYEQYF. The V gene is TRBV9, the J gene TRBJ2-7; D is undetermined. Germline V lookup: CDR1 SGDLS, CDR2 YYNGEE. The CDR3 consists of 13 residues. The V end lost 0 bases, the J end lost 3 bases, and 7 bases lay between the germline ends.

A single count supports this clone. The chain carries TRBV18 and TRBJ2-7; 9 positions agree with TRBD1. This CDR3 spans 15 amino acids. V gave up 6 bases and J gave up 3 bases; unmatched junction bases: 9. The germline V gene has CDR1 KGHSH and CDR2 LQKENI. CDR3 nucleotides: TGTGCCAGCTCTGCGGGACAGGGAACCTACTACGAGCAGTACTTC. Encoded protein: CASSAGQGTYYEQYF.

The V gene is TRBV6-1, the J gene TRBJ1-4; no definite D call. CDR3 size: 15 residues. Germline V CDR1 and CDR2: MNHNS, SASEGT. Between the trimmed V and J ends, which lost 1 base and 5 bases, there was a span of 11 bases. The CDR3 nucleotides are TGTGCCAGCAGTGAAGGCAGGCCCTCGAATGAAAAACTGTTTTTT. Translating it yields CASSEGRPSNEKLFF.

J is TRBJ1-1 and V is TRBV3-1 (or the pseudogene TRBV3-2); D perhaps matches TRBD1 (6 bases). CDR1 LGHDT and CDR2 YNNKEL come from the germline V gene (reference sequence). Trimming pared 4 bases from V and 8 bases from J, leaving 20 bases between. This CDR3 is built from 15 residues. The CDR3 loop reads CASSPVRGRGEEAFF. CDR3 DNA: TGTGCCAGCAGCCCAGTCCGCGGCAGGGGCGAGGAAGCTTTCTTT.

V usage is TRBV11-2 and J usage is TRBJ2-3; tentative D call: TRBD2 (6 bases). V lost 6 bases, J lost 3 bases, and 19 bases lay in between. Germline CDR1 is SGHAT and CDR2 is FQNNGV. The CDR3 totals 16 residues. CDR3 coding DNA: TGTGCCAGCAGTCGGGGACTGCAAGTAGAAACAGATACGCAGTATTTT. Its protein product is CASSRGLQVETDTQYF.

There are a few counts of this clone. The CDR3 nucleotides read TGCGCCAGCAGCCTCACACCCTCAGAGACCGAACTGTTTTTT. Protein: CASSLTPSETELFF. This chain uses TRBV5-1 with TRBJ1-4; D not certain. V lost 4 bases and J lost 12, with 19 bases in between. The CDR3 is 14 amino acids. Germline values: CDR1 SGHRS, CDR2 YFSETQ.

The CDR3 loop is CTSSPRLAGDLLETQYF. The CDR3 nucleotides are TGCACCAGCAGCCCTCGACTAGCGGGGGACCTCCTGGAGACCCAGTACTTC. The chain recombines TRBV1 with TRBJ2-5; TRBD2, the table's D call, was not compared with the DNA. TRBV1 is a documented pseudogene. This CDR3 contains 17 residues.

This clone was seen only once. V is TRBV4-1 and J is TRBJ2-3, with unresolved D. The CDR3 runs to 11 residues. V gave up 1 base and J gave up 10 bases, with 6 bases separating them. CDR1 and CDR2 (germline): MGHRA, YSYEKL. CDR3 bases: TGCGCCAGCAGCCAAGGGCCTTCGCAGTATTTT. It is translated as CASSQGPSQYF.

The chain combines TRBV19 with TRBJ1-2; perhaps TRBD1 as D (6 bases). The CDR3 spans 15 residues. CDR1 LNHDA and CDR2 SQIVND come from the germline V gene (reference sequence). The V end lost 4 bases, the J end lost 3 bases, and 15 bases lay between the germline ends. The CDR3 region is CASSTHRELDYGYTF. The CDR3 DNA reads TGTGCCAGTAGTACTCACAGGGAGTTAGACTATGGCTACACCTTC.

The gene calls are TRBV5-1 and TRBJ2-7, with D perhaps TRBD2 (7 bases). Germline loops: CDR1 SGHRS, CDR2 YFSETQ. The V end lost 0 bases, the J end lost 0 bases, and 13 bases lay between the germline ends. This CDR3 contains 16 residues. The DNA for the CDR3 is TGCGCCAGCAGCTTGGCCAAGGGGGGGTACTCCTACGAGCAGTACTTC. Protein product: CASSLAKGGYSYEQYF.